This entry lists 32 T cell receptor beta chains sequenced from one sample in a study of T cell repertoires in cytomegalovirus infection. TCRdb re-called the reads through MiXCR, storing one row per CDR3 protein. The table records 450,000 to 550,000 distinct CDR3 sequences, approximately 17% of them present only once. Specimen: CD8+ T cells from PBMCs. The receptors shown here come from a human donor in good health (CMV status not recorded). Some clones in this sample may be carry-over from other donors' samples.

This clonotype was seen only a few times. V gene TRBV15 combines with J gene TRBJ2-2, with 8 bases lining up with TRBD2. The J segment lost 5 bases and the V segment lost 4 bases, leaving 6 bases of the junction unmatched. The CDR3 covers 15 residues. Looked up from germline, CDR1 is LNHNV and CDR2 is YYDKDF (reference sequence). Here the CDR3 DNA reads TGTGCCACCAGCAACAGCGGGAGCGGGACCGGGGAGCTGTTTTTT. Its protein is CATSNSGSGTGELFF.

This clonotype showed up many times. The rearrangement links TRBV7-2 to TRBJ2-7; 8 nucleotides align to TRBD1. Trimming removed 5 bases from V and 0 bases from J; junction bases left unmatched: 6. The V gene's germline CDR1 is SGHTA and CDR2 FQGNSA. The CDR3 has 15 residues. The CDR3 spells CASSQTGASSYEQYF. The CDR3 DNA is TGTGCCAGCAGCCAGACAGGGGCAAGCTCCTACGAGCAGTACTTC. Full variable domain (remainder filled in from reference TRBV7-2 and TRBJ2-7): GAGVSQSPSNKVTEKGKDVELRCDPISGHTALYWYRQSLGQGLEFLIYFQGNSAPDKSGLPSDRFSAERTGGSVSTLTIQRTQQEDSAVYLCASSQTGASSYEQYFGPGTRLTVT.

For this clonotype: Likely a read error: the CDR3 ends without its conserved phenylalanine or tryptophan. The chain carries TRBV7-8 and TRBJ1-3, with unresolved D. This CDR3 is built from 13 residues. Germline lookup yields CDR1 SGHVS and CDR2 FQNEAQ. Trimming left V 11 bases short and J 3 bases short, with 14 bases between. The CDR3 loop is CAVRAQIGNTIYL. The CDR3 DNA follows: TGTGCCGTTAGGGCACAGATTGGAAACACCATATATTTA.

This clonotype was seen only a few times. V and J are TRBV19 and TRBJ2-1; D gene uncertain. The length of the CDR3 is 12 residues. Trimming took off 4 bases at V and 6 bases at J, with 7 bases between the two ends. Germline V gene lookup returns CDR1 LNHDA and CDR2 SQIVND (reference sequence). CDR3 sequence: CASSTSSNEQFF. The DNA for the CDR3 is TGTGCCAGTAGTACTTCTAGCAATGAGCAGTTCTTC.

V usage is TRBV9 and J usage is TRBJ1-6; a weak D match, TRBD1 (6 bases). The V gene lost 3 bases and the J gene lost 9 bases, with 13 bases spanning the gap. Germline V lookup: CDR1 SGDLS, CDR2 YYNGEE. There are 14 residues in the CDR3. The DNA for the CDR3 is TGTGCCAGCAGCGCGTGGGGCAGGGGTTCACCCCTCCACTTT. Translated, it gives CASSAWGRGSPLHF.

The rearrangement joins TRBV6-1 to TRBJ1-1, with a weak D call TRBD1 (5 bases). The V end lost 0 bases, the J end lost 0 bases, and 14 bases lay between the germline ends. Per germline, CDR1 MNHNS and CDR2 SASEGT. The CDR3 contains 17 residues. This CDR3 reads CASSEAQTGRLNTEAFF. The DNA for the CDR3 is TGTGCCAGCAGTGAAGCGCAGACGGGACGGCTGAACACTGAAGCTTTCTTT.

The rearrangement uses TRBV2 and TRBJ1-2, with unresolved D. V was clipped by 3 bases and J by 3 bases, with 17 bases between them. Germline values: CDR1 SNHLY, CDR2 FYNNEI. The CDR3 is made up of 16 amino acids. CDR3 DNA sequence: TGTGCCAGCAGTGAGGGCAGGAAGACTAAGTACTATGGCTACACCTTC. Protein: CASSEGRKTKYYGYTF.

The table lists this clonotype with a few counts. The rearrangement joins TRBV6-1 to TRBJ2-7; the D is unclear. Looked up from germline, CDR1 is MNHNS and CDR2 is SASEGT. This CDR3 is 11 amino acids long. The V gene lost 7 bases and the J gene lost 5 bases, with 9 bases spanning the gap. This CDR3 reads CASTVGNEQYF. As DNA, the CDR3 is TGTGCCAGCACGGTAGGCAACGAGCAGTACTTC.

This clonotype was detected ten times or more. This chain connects TRBV6-6 to TRBJ1-4; D unresolved. This CDR3 spans 14 amino acids. Germline CDR1 is MNHNY and CDR2 is SVGAGI (reference sequence). Trimming stripped 0 bases from V and 4 bases from J, with 6 bases between. The CDR3 protein is CASSYSLDNEKLFF. The CDR3 DNA follows: TGTGCCAGCAGTTACTCCCTTGATAATGAAAAACTGTTTTTT.

This sequence joins TRBV5-5 and TRBJ2-5; D is possibly TRBD1 or TRBD2 (6 bases each). The CDR3 contains 17 residues. V lost 1 base to trimming and J lost 0 bases, with 16 bases between them. Germline V gives CDR1 SGHKS, CDR2 YYEKEE (reference sequence). The CDR3 here is CASSLSLGGSHQETQYF. For the CDR3, the DNA is TGTGCCAGCAGCTTGAGTTTAGGGGGGTCCCACCAAGAGACCCAGTACTTC. Complete variable domain (other parts from reference TRBV5-5 and TRBJ2-5): DAGVTQSPTHLIKTRGQQVTLRCSPISGHKSVSWYQQVLGQGPQFIFQYYEKEERGRGNFPDRFSARQFPNYSSELNVNALLLGDSALYLCASSLSLGGSHQETQYFGPGTRLLVL.

In this sample, this clonotype turned up a few times. J is TRBJ1-2 and V is TRBV9; D call uncertain. The CDR3 spans 16 residues. CDR1 is SGDLS, CDR2 YYNGEE, per germline. Trimming stripped 0 bases from V and 1 base from J, with 13 bases between. The CDR3 reads CASSVGAGNFNYGYTF. CDR3 nucleotides: TGTGCCAGCAGCGTAGGTGCAGGAAACTTTAACTATGGCTACACCTTC.

A few counts support this clonotype. J is TRBJ2-7 and V is TRBV19; either TRBD1 or TRBD2 may supply D (5 bases each). Germline CDR1 is LNHDA and CDR2 is SQIVND (reference sequence). CDR3 length: 14 residues. V was cut by 5 bases and J by 1 base, with 12 bases left in between. CDR3 bases: TGTGCCAGTAGTGCCGCCGGGACGTCCTACGAGCAGTACTTC. Translating it yields CASSAAGTSYEQYF.

CDR3 protein: CSARRGGRAGNQPQHF. CDR3 bases: TGCAGTGCTAGGCGCGGGGGGAGGGCCGGCAATCAGCCCCAGCATTTT. V is TRBV20-1 and J is TRBJ1-5; tentatively, D is TRBD1 (5 bases). Germline CDR1 reads DFQATT; CDR2 reads SNEGSKA (reference sequence). The CDR3 contains 16 residues. Trimming cost V 3 bases and J 2 bases, with 17 bases left between them.

This clonotype occurred many times. The rearrangement uses TRBV12-3 or TRBV12-4 and TRBJ2-1; D is unclear. The length of the CDR3 is 15 residues. V was pared by 5 bases and J by 3 bases, with 14 bases between. CDR3 coding DNA: TGTGCCAGCAGTGCGCCGGGCGTAGACTACAATGAGCAGTTCTTC. It encodes CASSAPGVDYNEQFF.

This clonotype was detected many times. The chain carries TRBV7-9 and TRBJ1-1; D not resolved. This CDR3 contains 15 residues. V lost 5 bases, J lost 4 bases, and 17 bases lay in between. CDR1 SEHNR and CDR2 FQNEAQ come from the germline V gene (reference sequence). This CDR3 is CASSTSRVVGTEAFF. In DNA, the CDR3 is TGTGCCAGCAGCACGTCAAGGGTCGTGGGCACTGAAGCTTTCTTT. Combining the CDR3 with reference TRBV7-9 and TRBJ1-1 gives the whole variable domain DTGVSQNPRHKITKRGQNVTFRCDPISEHNRLYWYRQTLGQGPEFLTYFQNEAQLEKSRLLSDRFSAERPKGSFSTLEIQRTEQGDSAMYLCASSTSRVVGTEAFFGQGTRLTVV.

This clonotype was recorded at least ten times. The CDR3 DNA follows: TGTGCCAGCAGCCCCCGAGCTCAGGAAACTTCACCCCTCCACTTT. It encodes CASSPRAQETSPLHF. V gene TRBV14 combines with J gene TRBJ1-6; D not resolved. The CDR3 has 15 amino acids. The ends were cut back, 4 bases at V and 9 bases at J, with 16 bases in the middle. Germline V gene data show CDR1 as SGHDN and CDR2 as FVKESK.

In regard to this clonotype: Germline is not matched at one junction end, which may reflect a read error. This rearrangement joins TRBV29-1 to TRBJ2-7; 8 positions agree with TRBD1. This CDR3 is built from 13 residues. From germline, CDR1 is SQVTM and CDR2 ANQGSEA. The CDR3 spells CSASRTGSYEQDF. Written as DNA, the CDR3 is TGCAGCGCGAGTCGGACAGGGTCCTACGAGCAGGACTTC.

This chain connects TRBV10-2 to TRBJ2-3; D is possibly TRBD2 (7 bases). Germline V gene sequence: CDR1 WSHSY, CDR2 SAAADI. The CDR3 extends over 16 amino acids. V lost 2 bases to trimming and J lost 1 base, with 13 bases between them. CDR3 nucleotides: TGCGCCAGCAGTGAGGGGGGGGCCCCGGGCACAGATACGCAGTATTTT. Amino acid sequence: CASSEGGAPGTDTQYF.

This clonotype occurred many times. This rearrangement joins TRBV27 to TRBJ1-5; no clear D. V was trimmed by 0 bases and J by 0 bases, leaving 6 bases between them. Germline V lookup: CDR1 MNHEY, CDR2 SMNVEV (reference sequence). The CDR3 extends over 15 amino acids. The CDR3 is CASSLSRDSNQPQHF. CDR3 nucleotides: TGTGCCAGCAGTTTATCGCGGGATAGCAATCAGCCCCAGCATTTT.

V and J are TRBV30 and TRBJ2-4, with D uncertain. The germline gives CDR1 GTSNPN, CDR2 SVGIG (reference sequence). The CDR3 contains 12 residues. V was cut by 3 bases and J by 6 bases, with 9 bases left in between. CDR3 coding DNA: TGTGCCTGGAGGGAAGACACAAACATTCAGTACTTC. It encodes CAWREDTNIQYF.

The chain joins TRBV4-1 to TRBJ2-5; TRBD2 matches 8 bases. The CDR3 totals 17 residues. The germline CDR1 and CDR2 sequences are MGHRA and YSYEKL. With V trimmed by 4 bases and J by 1 base, 11 bases remained unmatched. CDR3 in DNA: TGCGCCAGCAGCCTCTCTGGGGCGGGGGGCCTCCAAGAGACCCAGTACTTC. Translating it yields CASSLSGAGGLQETQYF.

In this sample, this clonotype turned up once. The chain links TRBV3-1 to TRBJ2-2, with D possibly TRBD2 on 5 matching bases. The CDR3 is 12 amino acids. V was shortened by 6 bases and J by 8 bases, with 10 bases between the two germline ends. The V gene's germline CDR1 is LGHDT and CDR2 YNNKEL (reference sequence). The CDR3 DNA reads TGTGCCAGCAGTAGCTGGGAGGGGGAGCTGTTTTTT. Encoded protein: CASSSWEGELFF.

This clonotype was seen only a few times. The chain combines TRBV9 with TRBJ2-1; 12 bases match TRBD2. CDR3 size: 16 residues. Germline trimming cut 0 bases from V and 6 bases from J; bases unmatched to any gene: 4. Germline V CDR1 and CDR2: SGDLS, YYNGEE. In nucleotides, the CDR3 is TGTGCCAGCAGCGTAGGGTCTAGCGGGGGGGTCAATGAGCAGTTCTTC. Its protein is CASSVGSSGGVNEQFF.

This clonotype showed up many times. J is TRBJ1-1 and V is TRBV5-6; 7 positions match TRBD1. Unmatched junction bases numbered 6, after V lost 6 bases and J lost 1 base. Per germline, CDR1 SGHDT and CDR2 YYEEEE. The CDR3 is 14 residues long. Here the CDR3 reads CASTEGQTNTEAFF. CDR3 in DNA: TGTGCCAGCACCGAGGGACAGACGAACACTGAAGCTTTCTTT. Filled out from reference TRBV5-6 and TRBJ1-1, the complete variable domain reads DAGVTQSPTHLIKTRGQQVTLRCSPKSGHDTVSWYQQALGQGPQFIFQYYEEEERQRGNFPDRFSGHQFPNYSSELNVNALLLGDSALYLCASTEGQTNTEAFFGQGTRLTVV.

This clonotype came up many times. In DNA, the CDR3 is TGTGCCAGCAGCCTTCCCCGGGCCCCAAGCGGTGAGCAGTTCTTC. Translation gives CASSLPRAPSGEQFF. The chain recombines TRBV12-3 or TRBV12-4 with TRBJ2-1, with a tentative D call TRBD2 (5 bases). The V and J ends lost 6 bases and 9 bases respectively, with 21 bases between them. The CDR3 is made up of 15 amino acids.

This clonotype was recorded a few times. CDR3 amino acids: CASSLTGTAFYGYTF. The CDR3 coding sequence is TGCGCCAGCAGCTTGACGGGGACAGCGTTCTATGGCTACACCTTC. The genes are TRBV5-1 and TRBJ1-2; 7 positions match TRBD1. The CDR3 length is 15 residues. J lost 4 bases, V lost 1 base, and 7 bases had no gene match. In germline, CDR1 is SGHRS, CDR2 YFSETQ.

The rearrangement uses TRBV6-5 and TRBJ2-5; D is perhaps TRBD1 or TRBD2 (6 bases each). The CDR3 contains 13 residues. Germline assignment: CDR1 MNHEY and CDR2 SVGAGI. The germline V and J ends were trimmed by 4 bases and 7 bases, with 13 bases remaining between them. Written as DNA, the CDR3 is TGTGCCAGCAGTTTAGACAGGCGGGGGACCCAGTACTTC. Its protein product is CASSLDRRGTQYF.

This clonotype was recorded at least ten times. V usage is TRBV7-9 and J usage is TRBJ1-2; no firm D call. The length of the CDR3 is 12 residues. The germline CDR1 and CDR2 sequences are SEHNR and FQNEAQ (reference sequence). Deletions cut 7 bases from V and 5 bases from J, with 11 bases between. The CDR3 spells CASTPSGYGYTF. CDR3 DNA: TGTGCCAGCACCCCCTCTGGGTATGGCTACACCTTC.

In its sample, this clonotype was seen many times. V gene TRBV19 combines with J gene TRBJ2-7, with D possibly TRBD1 on 5 matching bases. In germline, CDR1 is LNHDA, CDR2 SQIVND (reference sequence). The CDR3 consists of 14 residues. V shed 3 bases and J shed 2 bases, with 11 bases lying between them. The CDR3, as DNA: TGTGCCAGTAGTATTGACAGTCCTACCTACGAGCAGTACTTC. Encoded protein: CASSIDSPTYEQYF.

This clonotype was recorded many times. The chain recombines TRBV11-2 with TRBJ2-1, with D unclear. V was clipped by 5 bases and J by 7 bases, with 6 bases between them. The CDR3 has 11 amino acids. Per germline, CDR1 SGHAT and CDR2 FQNNGV. The CDR3 DNA reads as TGTGCCAGCAGCCCCGTGAATGAGCAGTTCTTC. Translation gives CASSPVNEQFF.

The chain has TRBV6-6 and TRBJ2-3; possible D gene TRBD1, 6 bases. Germline CDR1 MNHNY, CDR2 SVGAGI (reference sequence). Deletions cut 5 bases from V and 1 base from J, with 10 bases between. This CDR3 spans 14 amino acids. The chain's CDR3 is CASSTRTGTDTQYF. The CDR3 region has the DNA TGTGCCAGCAGTACACGGACAGGCACAGATACGCAGTATTTT.

This clonotype was observed a few times. The chain has TRBV2 and TRBJ2-7; TRBD1 is a possible D gene (6 bases). The length of the CDR3 is 15 residues. V lost 4 bases and J lost 4, with 17 bases in between. Germline CDR1 is SNHLY and CDR2 is FYNNEI. The CDR3 loop reads CASSAGVMAIYEQYF. The DNA for the CDR3 is TGTGCCAGCAGTGCAGGGGTAATGGCGATATACGAGCAGTACTTC.